The source of this T cell receptor (beta chain) is a study of cytomegalovirus exposure and HLA in healthy donors. The junction had 5 bases not matched to a gene; V was cut back by 5 bases and J by 1 base. Germline CDR1 reads SGHNT; CDR2 reads YYREEE (reference sequence). This CDR3 comprises 14 residues. Findings and caveats of the study: Presence/absence analyses rested on an assumption that sequencing depth was roughly uniform across donors. DRB1 had the most TCR associations and HLA-C the fewest, a later analysis found, with rates varying by HLA locus.

The PCR contained 60 Vbeta and 13 Jbeta primers. Repertoires were generated with immunoSEQ multiplex PCR, while TCRdb's copy carries only in-frame clones and drops some. The sample lists 150,000 to 250,000 clones; roughly 85% were seen once. Comments on this clone: Its antigen remains unknown.

This chain uses TRBV5-4 with TRBJ1-1; 7 bases are shared with TRBD1. The sample comprised PBMCs. The sequence came from a woman aged 25 to 39 in good health and CMV-seropositive. The CDR3 spells CASRTGTANTEAFF. CDR3 nucleotides: TGTGCCAGCAGAACCGGGACAGCGAACACTGAAGCTTTCTTT.